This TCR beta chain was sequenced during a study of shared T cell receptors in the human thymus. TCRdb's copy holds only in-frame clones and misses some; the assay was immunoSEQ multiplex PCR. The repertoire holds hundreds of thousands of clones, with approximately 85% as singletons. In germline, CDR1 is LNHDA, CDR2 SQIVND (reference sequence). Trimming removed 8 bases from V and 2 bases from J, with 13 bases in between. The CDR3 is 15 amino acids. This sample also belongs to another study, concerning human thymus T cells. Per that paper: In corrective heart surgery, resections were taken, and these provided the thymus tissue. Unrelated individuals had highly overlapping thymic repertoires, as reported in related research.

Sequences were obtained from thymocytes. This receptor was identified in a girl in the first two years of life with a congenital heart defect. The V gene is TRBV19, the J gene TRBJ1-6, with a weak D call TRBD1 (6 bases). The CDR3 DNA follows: TGTGCCAGTGCCCAGGGGTTTGCCTATAATTCACCCCTCCACTTT. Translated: CASAQGFAYNSPLHF.